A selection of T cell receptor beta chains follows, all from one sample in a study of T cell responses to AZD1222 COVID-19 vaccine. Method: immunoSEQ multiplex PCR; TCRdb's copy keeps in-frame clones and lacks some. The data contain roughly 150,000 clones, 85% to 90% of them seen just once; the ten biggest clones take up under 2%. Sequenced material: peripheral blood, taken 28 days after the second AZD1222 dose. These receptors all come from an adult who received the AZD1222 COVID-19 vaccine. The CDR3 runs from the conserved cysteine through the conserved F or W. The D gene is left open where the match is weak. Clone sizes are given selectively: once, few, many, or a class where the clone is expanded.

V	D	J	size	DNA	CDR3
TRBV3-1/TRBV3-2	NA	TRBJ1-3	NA	TGTGCCAGCAGCCAAGATAAGGCAGGGACGACGAACACCATATATTTT	CASSQDKAGTTNTIYF
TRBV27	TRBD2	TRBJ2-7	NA	TGTGCCAGCAGTCTACTAGCGGGGGCCTACGAGCAGTACTTC	CASSLLAGAYEQYF
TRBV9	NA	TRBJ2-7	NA	TGTGCCAGCAGCGTAGGGGACGTCTCCTACGAGCAGTACTTC	CASSVGDVSYEQYF
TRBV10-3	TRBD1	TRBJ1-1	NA	TGTGCCATCAGTGAGTCTCAGGGACAGGTAAACACTGAAGCTTTCTTT	CAISESQGQVNTEAFF
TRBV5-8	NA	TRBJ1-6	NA	TGTGCCAGCAGCCACCAACAGGGTGTCTATAATTCACCCCTCCACTTT	CASSHQQGVYNSPLHF
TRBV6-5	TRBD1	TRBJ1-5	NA	TGTGCCAGCCGATCAGGGGGTAAGAACAATCAGCCCCAGCATTTT	CASRSGGKNNQPQHF
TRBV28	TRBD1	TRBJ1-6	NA	TGTGCCAGCAGTTTACATACAGGGGCATATAATTCACCCCTCCACTTT	CASSLHTGAYNSPLHF
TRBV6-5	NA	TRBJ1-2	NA	TGTGCCAGCAGTTACACCGGGACCGGCGTCGGGTATGGCTACACCTTC	CASSYTGTGVGYGYTF
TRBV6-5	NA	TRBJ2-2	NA	TGTGCCAGCAGTTTTACCATGAACACCGGGGAGCTGTTTTTT	CASSFTMNTGELFF
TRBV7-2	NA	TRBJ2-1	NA	TGTGCCAGCACCCCAAACTCCTTCAATGAGCAGTTCTTC	CASTPNSFNEQFF
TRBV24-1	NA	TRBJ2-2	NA	TGTGCCACCAGTGAACCAGGCGAGGGGGAGCTGTTTTTT	CATSEPGEGELFF
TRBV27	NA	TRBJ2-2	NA	TGTGCCAGCAGTAGGAGGGACCTCACCGGGGAGCTGTTTTTT	CASSRRDLTGELFF
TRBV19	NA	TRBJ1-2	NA	TGTGCCAGTAACTCGCTGGGGAACTTCTATGGCTACACCTTC	CASNSLGNFYGYTF
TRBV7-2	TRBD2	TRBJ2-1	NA	TGTGCCAGCAGCTTTCTTCCTAGCGGGGTCAATGAGCAGTTCTTC	CASSFLPSGVNEQFF
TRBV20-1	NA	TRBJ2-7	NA	TGCAGTGCTCACATAGCAAACGAGCAGTACTTC	CSAHIANEQYF
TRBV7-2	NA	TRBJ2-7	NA	TGTGCCAGCAGCTTAGCGCGTAACAGGGACTACGAGCAGTACTTC	CASSLARNRDYEQYF
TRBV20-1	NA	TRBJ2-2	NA	TGCAGTGCTAGTGATAAGAGACTCAGTACCGGGGAGCTGTTTTTT	CSASDKRLSTGELFF
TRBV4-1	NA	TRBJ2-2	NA	TGCGCCAGCAGCAAGGTCGGGGTCACCGGGGAGCTGTTTTTT	CASSKVGVTGELFF
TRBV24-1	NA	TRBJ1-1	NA	TGTGCCACCAGTGTAAAGGCTGAAGCTTTCTTT	CATSVKAEAFF
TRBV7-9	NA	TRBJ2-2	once	TGTGCCAGCAGCTTAAGGGAGTTCGGCACCGGGGAGCTGTTTTTT	CASSLREFGTGELFF
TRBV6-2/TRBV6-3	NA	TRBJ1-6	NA	TGTGCCAGCAGTCCCTCACCATCGTCGGTCGGGGCCCTCCACTTT	CASSPSPSSVGALHF
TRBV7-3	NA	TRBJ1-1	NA	TGTGCCAGCAGCTTAGCTCGGGACGGACTAAACACTGAAGCTTTCTTT	CASSLARDGLNTEAFF
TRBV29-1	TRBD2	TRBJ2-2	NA	TGCAGCGTTGACTTAGCGGGGGGTTTAAGCACCGGGGAGCTGTTTTTT	CSVDLAGGLSTGELFF
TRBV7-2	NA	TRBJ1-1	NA	TGTGCCAGCAGCTTAACAGCAGCCACTGAAGCTTTCTTT	CASSLTAATEAFF
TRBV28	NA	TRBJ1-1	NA	TGTGCCAGCACCACTATCGGGGGTGGCGCTTTCTTT	CASTTIGGGAFF
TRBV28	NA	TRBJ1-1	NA	TGTGCCAGCAGTTTGGGCACGTTTGACACTGAAGCTTTCTTT	CASSLGTFDTEAFF
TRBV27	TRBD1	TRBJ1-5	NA	TGTGCCAGCAGTTCCTTCTTTTACAGGGGGGTAAATCAGCCCCAGCATTTT	CASSSFFYRGVNQPQHF
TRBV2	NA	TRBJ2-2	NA	TGTGCCAGCAGTGAAGCGGCTTTCAGGACCGGGGAGCTGTTTTTT	CASSEAAFRTGELFF
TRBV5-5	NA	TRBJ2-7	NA	TGTGCCAGCAGTTCCGAGGCACAGGCCTACTACGAGCAGTACTTC	CASSSEAQAYYEQYF
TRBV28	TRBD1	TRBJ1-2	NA	TGTGCCAGCAACCCCGACAGGGACCATGGCTACACCTTC	CASNPDRDHGYTF
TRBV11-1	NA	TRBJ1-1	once	TGTGCCAGCAGCTTAGAATCCCCGAACACTGAAGCTTTCTTT	CASSLESPNTEAFF
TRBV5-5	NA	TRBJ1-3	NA	TGTGCCAGCAGCTTGGCGGGGCGACCAGGAAACACCATATATTTT	CASSLAGRPGNTIYF
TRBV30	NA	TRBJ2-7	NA	TGTGCCTGGAGTTGGGGGGGGCTAGCGAATACTTATGAGCAGTACTTC	CAWSWGGLANTYEQYF
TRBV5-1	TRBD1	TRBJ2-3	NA	TGCGCCAGCAGCTCCGGACTCGCAGGGGGTTATACGCAGTATTTT	CASSSGLAGGYTQYF
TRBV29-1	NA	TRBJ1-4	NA	TGCAGCGTTGAAGATAGAATCTCTCCCGAAAAACTGTTTTTT	CSVEDRISPEKLFF
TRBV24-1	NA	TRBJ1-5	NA	TGTGCCACCCCAAGGACGGGTTACAATCAGCCCCAGCATTTT	CATPRTGYNQPQHF
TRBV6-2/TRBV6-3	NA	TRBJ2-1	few	TGTGCCAGCAGTGTACCGGGGACTTCGTCGGGCAATGAGCAGTTCTTC	CASSVPGTSSGNEQFF
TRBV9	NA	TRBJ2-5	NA	TGTGCCAGCAGCGTAGTCTTTGGGACCCAGTACTTC	CASSVVFGTQYF
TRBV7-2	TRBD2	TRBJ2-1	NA	TGTGCCAGCAGCTTACAGGGGACTAGGTCGAACAATGAGCAGTTCTTC	CASSLQGTRSNNEQFF
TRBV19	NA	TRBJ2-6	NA	TGTGCCAGTAGTATAGGGGACTCCCGCGGGGCCAACGTCCTGACTTTC	CASSIGDSRGANVLTF
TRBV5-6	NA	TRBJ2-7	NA	TGTGCCAGCAACCAAATAGGACACAACGAGCAGTACTTC	CASNQIGHNEQYF
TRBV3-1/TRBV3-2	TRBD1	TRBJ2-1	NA	TGTGCCAGCAGCCAACCCATAAGAGGGCAGGGGGCAAATGAGCAGTTCTTC	CASSQPIRGQGANEQFF
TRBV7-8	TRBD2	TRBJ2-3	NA	TGTGCCAGCAGCGCAGTGTGGGGGGAGGGTTCAGATACGCAGTATTTT	CASSAVWGEGSDTQYF
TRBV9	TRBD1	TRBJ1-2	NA	TGTGCCAGCAGCGGTACAGGGGGCTTTGGGTATGGCTACACCTTC	CASSGTGGFGYGYTF